Listed below are T cell receptor beta chains from one sample, sequenced in a study of control samples from healthy donors and cancer patients. Measured with immunoSEQ multiplex PCR; TCRdb has only the in-frame clones, and not every one. Here the sample spans tens of thousands of clones, around 84% being singletons. Sequencing input: PBMCs. Receptors were obtained from a man aged 70 or older with lung cancer. Each CDR3 is given with its conserved first and last residue. The D gene is left open where the match is weak. A clone size is listed for some rows: how often the clone was seen (once, few, many), or a class if it is expanded.

TRBV24-1	16	-	TRBJ2-3	-	CATSDFGGQRTDTQYF	TGTGCCACCAGTGATTTCGGGGGACAGCGCACAGATACGCAGTATTTT
TRBV16	15	-	TRBJ2-5	-	CASSQVLAYKETQYF	TGTGCCAGCAGCCAGGTCCTAGCGTACAAAGAGACCCAGTACTTC
TRBV25-1	11	-	TRBJ2-1	-	CASKDYNEQFF	TGTGCCAGTAAAGATTACAATGAGCAGTTCTTC
TRBV28	15	TRBD1	TRBJ2-7	few	CASLTDRTGVYEQYF	TGTGCCAGTTTGACGGATCGGACAGGGGTCTACGAGCAGTACTTC
TRBV7-9	16	-	TRBJ1-2	-	CAGGGSLNVLNYGYTF	TGTGCCGGAGGCGGGTCCTTAAACGTACTTAACTATGGCTACACCTTC
TRBV10-1	15	-	TRBJ1-1	few	CASSESNRAGREAFF	TGCGCCAGCAGTGAGTCGAACAGGGCGGGACGTGAAGCTTTCTTT
TRBV11-2	15	-	TRBJ1-2	-	CASSPVTPPSSRYTF	TGTGCCAGCAGCCCTGTCACCCCCCCAAGTTCGAGGTACACCTTC
TRBV29-1	11	-	TRBJ2-1	-	CSVGSHNEQFF	TGCAGCGTTGGTTCCCACAATGAGCAGTTCTTC
TRBV27	15	-	TRBJ2-1	-	CASSHKGGYYNEQFF	TGTGCCAGCAGCCACAAAGGGGGATACTACAATGAGCAGTTCTTC
TRBV9	15	-	TRBJ2-7	-	CASSVEGLGGNEQYF	TGTGCCAGCAGCGTAGAGGGCCTAGGTGGGAACGAGCAGTACTTC
TRBV11-3	13	TRBD2	TRBJ2-1	-	CASSDRGGGEQFF	TGTGCCAGCAGCGATCGGGGGGGAGGTGAGCAGTTCTTC
TRBV14	17	-	TRBJ1-3	-	CASSLGATRLTGNTIYF	TGTGCCAGCAGCCTGGGCGCGACCAGGTTAACTGGAAACACCATATATTTT
TRBV4-1	11	-	TRBJ2-7	-	CASSQRNEQYF	TGCGCCAGCAGCCAACGGAACGAGCAGTACTTC
TRBV12-3/TRBV12-4	11	-	TRBJ1-5	once	CASTGGATQHF	TGTGCCAGCACCGGGGGGGCGACCCAGCATTTT
TRBV5-1	17	-	TRBJ1-2	-	CASSPRRGSGSLISYTF	TGCGCCAGCAGCCCACGGAGAGGCTCGGGATCACTTATTAGCTACACCTTC
TRBV10-1	14	-	TRBJ1-1	-	CASSAGGGVTEAFF	TGCGCCAGCAGTGCCGGGGGTGGAGTAACTGAAGCTTTCTTT
TRBV27	15	-	TRBJ1-3	few	CASSQFGTAGNTIYF	TGTGCCAGCAGTCAATTTGGGACGGCTGGAAACACCATATATTTT
TRBV2	17	-	TRBJ2-7	-	CASSEIRRHRASYEQYF	TGTGCCAGCAGCGAAATCCGTCGTCACAGGGCTTCCTACGAGCAGTACTTC
TRBV6-6	20	TRBD2	TRBJ2-2	-	CASSPLMGLAGGPGTGELFF	TGTGCCAGCAGCCCACTAATGGGACTCGCGGGGGGGCCAGGGACCGGGGAGCTGTTTTTT
TRBV10-2	13	-	TRBJ1-2	few	CASESTDIDGYTF	TGCGCCAGTGAGTCGACAGACATAGATGGCTACACCTTC
TRBV7-9	13	-	TRBJ2-6	-	CASMTDGANVLTF	TGTGCCAGCATGACGGATGGGGCCAACGTCCTGACTTTC
TRBV19	20	-	TRBJ2-1	-	CASSIWGGLPQKRSYNEQFF	TGTGCCAGTAGTATATGGGGGGGCCTTCCACAAAAGCGCTCCTACAATGAGCAGTTCTTC
TRBV19	13	-	TRBJ1-2	-	CASSYTMGDGYTF	TGTGCCAGTAGCTACACAATGGGGGATGGCTACACCTTC
TRBV9	16	TRBD2	TRBJ2-1	-	CASSAYSGGADNEQFF	TGTGCCAGCAGCGCTTACAGCGGGGGGGCTGACAATGAGCAGTTCTTC
TRBV18	13	TRBD1	TRBJ1-2	-	CASSPGQGSGYTF	TGTGCCAGCTCACCGGGACAGGGGTCTGGCTACACCTTC